This entry lists 7 T cell receptor beta chains sequenced from one sample in a study of CD8+ T cells in alopecia areata. RNA extraction and reverse transcription yielded cDNA as sequencing template. The protocol was immunoSEQ multiplex PCR, while the TCRdb copy is restricted to in-frame clones and leaves out a portion. The profile shows 200,000 to 250,000 clones, approximately 52% of them singletons. This specimen was CD4+ T cells sorted from blood, taken at week 0. All receptors come from a human donor with alopecia areata.

The V and J genes are TRBV29-1 and TRBJ2-3, with TRBD1 identical over 8 bases. V lost 4 bases and J lost 8; bases outside the gene matches: 11. This CDR3 contains 14 residues. Germline lookup yields CDR1 SQVTM and CDR2 ANQGSEA. The CDR3 coding sequence is TGCAGCGTTGGGGCGGACAGGGCGGCCGTTACGCAGTATTTT. Its protein is CSVGADRAAVTQYF.

This sequence joins TRBV7-9 and TRBJ2-1; a possible D gene is TRBD2 (6 bases). Between the trimmed V and J ends, which lost 2 bases and 0 bases, there was a span of 11 bases. The CDR3 totals 16 residues. Germline V gives CDR1 SEHNR, CDR2 FQNEAQ (reference sequence). In nucleotides, the CDR3 is TGTGCCAGCAGCTTAAGGGCGGGGAGCTCCTACAATGAGCAGTTCTTC. Translation: CASSLRAGSSYNEQFF.

In nucleotides, the CDR3 is TGTGCCAGCAGCCTTGACAGGCCCCCAAGGGGCTACACCTTC. Translation gives CASSLDRPPRGYTF. This chain uses TRBV2 with TRBJ1-2; TRBD1 is a possible D gene (6 bases). Germline CDR1 SNHLY, CDR2 FYNNEI. Trimming removed 6 bases at V and 8 bases at J, with 19 bases between. The CDR3 has 14 residues.

V usage is TRBV18 and J usage is TRBJ2-5, with D unresolved. CDR1 and CDR2 (germline): KGHSH, LQKENI. The CDR3 covers 12 residues. V gave up 4 bases and J gave up 1 base, with 4 bases separating them. The CDR3 spells CASSLSQETQYF. The CDR3 DNA reads as TGTGCCAGCTCACTCTCCCAAGAGACCCAGTACTTC.

The sample holds many counts of this clone. The genes are TRBV12-5 and TRBJ1-1; 8 bases are shared with TRBD1. Germline V gene data show CDR1 as LGHNT and CDR2 as FRNRAP. V lost 6 bases, J lost 4 bases, and 10 bases stayed unmatched. The CDR3 is 15 residues long. The CDR3 is CASGEHQGAGTEAFF. In DNA form, the CDR3 reads TGTGCTAGTGGAGAACATCAGGGGGCCGGCACTGAAGCTTTCTTT.

This chain uses TRBV30 with TRBJ2-7; 10 nucleotides match TRBD2. V shed 0 bases, J shed 10 bases, and the junction held 9 bases outside the gene matches. The CDR3 extends over 14 amino acids. Germline CDR1 GTSNPN, CDR2 SVGIG (reference sequence). Here the CDR3 reads CAWSVAGGNIEQYF. The CDR3 coding sequence is TGTGCCTGGAGTGTAGCGGGAGGGAATATCGAACAGTACTTC. Supplemented by reference TRBV30 and TRBJ2-7, the full variable domain reads SQTIHQWPATLVQPVGSPLSLECTVEGTSNPNLYWYRQAAGRGLQLLFYSVGIGQISSEVPQNLSASRPQDRQFILSSKKLLLSDSGFYLCAWSVAGGNIEQYFGPGTRLTVT.

This clone was seen a few times. The J gene is TRBJ2-3, the V gene TRBV6-5; D perhaps matches TRBD1 (5 bases). This CDR3 is 12 amino acids long. The germline V gene encodes CDR1 MNHEY and CDR2 SVGAGI. The V end lost 8 bases, the J end lost 4 bases, and 10 bases lay between the germline ends. CDR3 amino acids: CASGRVADTQYF. The CDR3 coding sequence is TGTGCCAGCGGCAGGGTCGCAGATACGCAGTATTTT.